A selection of T cell receptor beta chains follows, all from one sample in a study of T cells in Graves' hyperthyroidism and ophthalmopathy. Each CDR3 protein gets one entry after TCRdb re-called the multiplex PCR reads with MiXCR. The table includes about 840,000 distinct CDR3 sequences, 35% to 40% detected once. Sequenced material: blood. Receptor source: a man younger than 35 with Graves' hyperthyroidism. CDR3s include the opening cysteine and the closing phenylalanine or tryptophan. The order of the fields is J gene, D gene, V gene, clone size, CDR3 DNA, CDR3 protein. D genes are given only for firm matches. Clone sizes are given selectively: once, few, many, or a class where the clone is expanded.

J gene: TRBJ2-7
D gene: TRBD2
V gene: TRBV7-9
clone size: .
CDR3 DNA: TGTGCCAGTAGTGCCCGGACTAGCGGGAGCTCCTACGAGCAGTACTTC
CDR3 protein: CASSARTSGSSYEQYF

J gene: TRBJ1-6
D gene: TRBD1
V gene: TRBV7-3
clone size: few
CDR3 DNA: TGTGCCAGCAGCCCCGCAGGGGGCAGTTCACCCCTCCACTTT
CDR3 protein: CASSPAGGSSPLHF

J gene: TRBJ1-1
D gene: .
V gene: TRBV12-3/TRBV12-4
clone size: .
CDR3 DNA: TGTGCCAGCAGTGAAGGGGCGGGGAACACTGAAGCTTTCTTT
CDR3 protein: CASSEGAGNTEAFF

J gene: TRBJ1-2
D gene: TRBD1
V gene: TRBV15
clone size: many
CDR3 DNA: TGTGCCACCAGCAGGATTTTAAGGGACAGGGAGTATGGCTACACCTTC
CDR3 protein: CATSRILRDREYGYTF

J gene: TRBJ1-4
D gene: TRBD1
V gene: TRBV10-1
clone size: many
CDR3 DNA: TGCGCCAGCAGTGAGTTAGGGGGCGACGGCGAAAAACTGTTTTTT
CDR3 protein: CASSELGGDGEKLFF

J gene: TRBJ1-6
D gene: .
V gene: TRBV10-3
clone size: .
CDR3 DNA: TGTGCCATCAGTTTAGGAGGTTCACCCCTCCACTTT
CDR3 protein: CAISLGGSPLHF

J gene: TRBJ2-5
D gene: .
V gene: TRBV2
clone size: .
CDR3 DNA: TGTGCCAGTCATGAGGGGGCAGGAGGGCTCGGAGGGACCCAGTACTTC
CDR3 protein: CASHEGAGGLGGTQYF

J gene: TRBJ1-4
D gene: .
V gene: TRBV20-1
clone size: .
CDR3 DNA: TGCAGTGCTAGTAACAGGCCCAGCCTGAATGAAAAACTGTTTTTT
CDR3 protein: CSASNRPSLNEKLFF

J gene: TRBJ2-5
D gene: .
V gene: TRBV7-2
clone size: .
CDR3 DNA: TGTGCCAGCAGCTTAGTGCGAGGGGCGGTGGGAGAGACCCAGTACTTC
CDR3 protein: CASSLVRGAVGETQYF

J gene: TRBJ2-2
D gene: TRBD2
V gene: TRBV20-1
clone size: .
CDR3 DNA: TGCAGTGCTAGTAGCGGGGCCGCTGGGTCCGGGGAGCTGTTTTTT
CDR3 protein: CSASSGAAGSGELFF

J gene: TRBJ2-7
D gene: TRBD2
V gene: TRBV6-1
clone size: .
CDR3 DNA: TGTGCCAGCAGAGCGGGACTAGCTTACTACGAGCAGTACTTC
CDR3 protein: CASRAGLAYYEQYF

J gene: TRBJ1-1
D gene: .
V gene: TRBV5-4
clone size: many
CDR3 DNA: TGTGCCAGCACCAGCTCAGACACTGAAGCTTTCTTT
CDR3 protein: CASTSSDTEAFF

J gene: TRBJ1-4
D gene: TRBD1
V gene: TRBV12-3/TRBV12-4
clone size: .
CDR3 DNA: TGTGCCAGCACCGCAGGGACAGGGTGGGAAAAACTGTTTTTT
CDR3 protein: CASTAGTGWEKLFF

J gene: TRBJ1-5
D gene: .
V gene: TRBV12-3/TRBV12-4
clone size: few
CDR3 DNA: TGTGCCAGCAGTTCCGGCAGAAGGGTCAATCAGCCCCAGCATTTT
CDR3 protein: CASSSGRRVNQPQHF